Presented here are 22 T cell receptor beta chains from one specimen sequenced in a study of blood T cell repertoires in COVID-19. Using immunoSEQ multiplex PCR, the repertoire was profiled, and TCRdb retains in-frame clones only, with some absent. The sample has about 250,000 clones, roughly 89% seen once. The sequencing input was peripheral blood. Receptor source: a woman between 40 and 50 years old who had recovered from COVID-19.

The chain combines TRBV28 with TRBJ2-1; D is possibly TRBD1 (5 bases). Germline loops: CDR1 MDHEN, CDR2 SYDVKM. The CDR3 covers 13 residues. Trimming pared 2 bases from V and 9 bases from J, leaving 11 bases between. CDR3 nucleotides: TGTGCCAGCAGTTTAGGGCAGGGAAGTGAGCAGTTCTTC. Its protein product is CASSLGQGSEQFF.

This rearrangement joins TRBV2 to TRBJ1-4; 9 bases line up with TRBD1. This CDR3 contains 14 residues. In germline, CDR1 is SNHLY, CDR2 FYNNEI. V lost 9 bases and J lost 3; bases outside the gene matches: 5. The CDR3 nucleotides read TGTGCCAGTCCCCGGGACAGGGCTAATGAAAAACTGTTTTTT. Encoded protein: CASPRDRANEKLFF.

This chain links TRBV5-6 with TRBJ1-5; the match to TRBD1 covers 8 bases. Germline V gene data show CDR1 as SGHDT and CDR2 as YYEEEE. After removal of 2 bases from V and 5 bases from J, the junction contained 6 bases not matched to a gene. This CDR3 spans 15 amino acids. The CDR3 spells CASSFGQGTDQPQHF. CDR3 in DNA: TGTGCCAGCAGCTTCGGACAGGGAACGGATCAGCCCCAGCATTTT.

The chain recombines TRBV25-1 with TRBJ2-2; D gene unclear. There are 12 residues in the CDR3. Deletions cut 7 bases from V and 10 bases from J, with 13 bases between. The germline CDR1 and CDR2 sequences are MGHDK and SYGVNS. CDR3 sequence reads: CASTDSSVELFF. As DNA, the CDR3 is TGTGCCAGCACCGACTCAAGCGTGGAGCTGTTTTTT.

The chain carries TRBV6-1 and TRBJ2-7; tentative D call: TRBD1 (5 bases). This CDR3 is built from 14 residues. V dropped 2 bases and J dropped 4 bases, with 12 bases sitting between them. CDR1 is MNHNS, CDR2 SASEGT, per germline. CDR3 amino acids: CASSEWGGIYEQYV. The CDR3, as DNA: TGTGCCAGCAGTGAATGGGGCGGAATATACGAGCAGTACGTC.

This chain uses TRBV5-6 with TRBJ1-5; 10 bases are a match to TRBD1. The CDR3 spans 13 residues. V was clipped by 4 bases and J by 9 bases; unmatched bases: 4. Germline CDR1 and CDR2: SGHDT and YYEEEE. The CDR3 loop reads CASSATGGAPQHF. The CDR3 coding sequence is TGTGCCAGCAGCGCGACAGGGGGCGCGCCCCAGCATTTT.

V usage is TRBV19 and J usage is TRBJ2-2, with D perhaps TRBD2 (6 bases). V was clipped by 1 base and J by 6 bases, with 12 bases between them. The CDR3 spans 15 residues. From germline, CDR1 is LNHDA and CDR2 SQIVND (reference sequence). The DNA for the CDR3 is TGTGCCAGTAGTATAGGAGGAGGGGTCGCCGGGGAGCTGTTTTTT. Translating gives CASSIGGGVAGELFF.

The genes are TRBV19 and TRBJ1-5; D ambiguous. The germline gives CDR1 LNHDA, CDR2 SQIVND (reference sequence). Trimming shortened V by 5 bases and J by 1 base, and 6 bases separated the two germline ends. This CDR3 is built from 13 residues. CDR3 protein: CASSLQSNQPQHF. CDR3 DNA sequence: TGTGCCAGTAGTCTACAGAGCAATCAGCCCCAGCATTTT.

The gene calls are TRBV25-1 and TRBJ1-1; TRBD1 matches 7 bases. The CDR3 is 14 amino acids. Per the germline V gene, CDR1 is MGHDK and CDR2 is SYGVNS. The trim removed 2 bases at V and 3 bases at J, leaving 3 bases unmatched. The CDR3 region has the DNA TGTGCCAGCAGTGAAGGGACAGCCCACACTGAAGCTTTCTTT. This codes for CASSEGTAHTEAFF.

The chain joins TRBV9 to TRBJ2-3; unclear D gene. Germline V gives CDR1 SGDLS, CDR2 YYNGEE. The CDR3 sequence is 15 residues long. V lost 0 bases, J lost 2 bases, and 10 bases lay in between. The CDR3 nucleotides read TGTGCCAGCAGCGTAGCCGGGTTCTACACAGATACGCAGTATTTT. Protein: CASSVAGFYTDTQYF.

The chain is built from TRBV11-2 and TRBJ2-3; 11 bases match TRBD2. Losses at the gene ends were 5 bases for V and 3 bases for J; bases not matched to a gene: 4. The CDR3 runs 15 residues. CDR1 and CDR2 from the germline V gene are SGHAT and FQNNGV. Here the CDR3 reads CASSVSGGETDTQYF. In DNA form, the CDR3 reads TGTGCCAGCAGCGTTAGCGGGGGGGAAACAGATACGCAGTATTTT.

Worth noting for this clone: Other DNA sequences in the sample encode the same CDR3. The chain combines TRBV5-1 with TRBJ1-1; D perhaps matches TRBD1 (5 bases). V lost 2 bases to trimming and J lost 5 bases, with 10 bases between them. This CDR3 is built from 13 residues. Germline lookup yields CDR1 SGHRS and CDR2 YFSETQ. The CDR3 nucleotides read TGCGCCAGCAGCTTTATTCGGGGGACTGAAGCTTTCTTT. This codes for CASSFIRGTEAFF.

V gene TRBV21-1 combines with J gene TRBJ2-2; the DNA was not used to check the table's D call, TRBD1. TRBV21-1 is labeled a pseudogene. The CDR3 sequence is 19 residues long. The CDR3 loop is CASSKAVEGQGAETGELFF. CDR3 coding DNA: TGTGCCAGCAGCAAAGCAGTCGAGGGACAGGGGGCAGAAACCGGGGAGCTGTTTTTT.

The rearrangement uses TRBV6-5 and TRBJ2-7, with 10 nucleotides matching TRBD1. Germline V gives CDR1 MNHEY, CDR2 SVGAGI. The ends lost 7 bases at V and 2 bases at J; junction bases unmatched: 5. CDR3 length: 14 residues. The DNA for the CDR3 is TGTGCCAGCAAGGTTGGACAGGGGGCCTACGAGCAGTACGTC. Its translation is CASKVGQGAYEQYV.

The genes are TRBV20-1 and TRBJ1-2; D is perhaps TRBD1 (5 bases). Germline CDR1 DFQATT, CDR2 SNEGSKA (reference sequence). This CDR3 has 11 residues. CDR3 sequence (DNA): TGCAGCCTGGGGGGGGATGATGGCTACACCTTC. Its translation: CSLGGDDGYTF.

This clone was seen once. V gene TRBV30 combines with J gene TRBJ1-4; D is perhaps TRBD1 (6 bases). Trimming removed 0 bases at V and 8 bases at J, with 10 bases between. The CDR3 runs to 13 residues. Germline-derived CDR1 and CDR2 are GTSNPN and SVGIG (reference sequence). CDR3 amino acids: CAWSVQGVEKLFF. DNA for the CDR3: TGTGCCTGGAGTGTACAGGGAGTCGAAAAACTGTTTTTT.

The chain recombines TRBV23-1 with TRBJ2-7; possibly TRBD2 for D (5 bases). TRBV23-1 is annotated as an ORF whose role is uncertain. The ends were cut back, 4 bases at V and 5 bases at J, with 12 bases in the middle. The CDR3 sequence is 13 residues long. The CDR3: CASSPSSRDEQYF. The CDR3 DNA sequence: TGCGCCAGCAGTCCTAGCTCCCGGGACGAGCAGTACTTC.

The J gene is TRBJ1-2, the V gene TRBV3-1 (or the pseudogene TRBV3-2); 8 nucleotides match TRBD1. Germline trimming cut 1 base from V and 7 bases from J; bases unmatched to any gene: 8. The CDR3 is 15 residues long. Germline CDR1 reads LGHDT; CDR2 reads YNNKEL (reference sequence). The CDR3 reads CASSQVGQGVPGYTF. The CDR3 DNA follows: TGTGCCAGCAGCCAAGTAGGACAGGGCGTGCCTGGCTACACCTTC.

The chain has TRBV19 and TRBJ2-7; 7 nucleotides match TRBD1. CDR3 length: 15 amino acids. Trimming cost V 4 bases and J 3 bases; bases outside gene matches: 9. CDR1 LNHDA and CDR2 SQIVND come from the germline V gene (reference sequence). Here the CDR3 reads CASSTGTAPHYEQYF. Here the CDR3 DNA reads TGTGCCAGTAGTACCGGGACAGCGCCCCACTACGAGCAGTACTTC. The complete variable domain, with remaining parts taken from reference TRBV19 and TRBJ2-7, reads DGGITQSPKYLFRKEGQNVTLSCEQNLNHDAMYWYRQDPGQGLRLIYYSQIVNDFQKGDIAEGYSVSREKKESFPLTVTSAQKNPTAFYLCASSTGTAPHYEQYFGPGTRLTVT.

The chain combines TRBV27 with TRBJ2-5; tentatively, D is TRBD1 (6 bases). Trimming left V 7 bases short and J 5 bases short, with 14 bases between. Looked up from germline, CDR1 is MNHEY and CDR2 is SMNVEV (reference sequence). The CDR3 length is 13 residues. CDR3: CASKEQGWETQYF. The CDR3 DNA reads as TGTGCCAGCAAGGAACAGGGATGGGAGACCCAGTACTTC.

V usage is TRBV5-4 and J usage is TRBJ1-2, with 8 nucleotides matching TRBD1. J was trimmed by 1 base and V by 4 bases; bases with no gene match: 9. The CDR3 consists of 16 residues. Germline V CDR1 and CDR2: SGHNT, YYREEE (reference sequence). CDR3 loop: CASSGGQGAFNYGYTF. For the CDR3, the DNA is TGTGCCAGCAGCGGCGGACAGGGAGCTTTTAACTATGGCTACACCTTC.

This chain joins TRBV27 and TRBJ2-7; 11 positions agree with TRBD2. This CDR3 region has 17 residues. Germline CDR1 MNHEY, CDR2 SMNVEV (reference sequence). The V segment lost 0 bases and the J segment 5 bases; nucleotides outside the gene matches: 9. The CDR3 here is CASSLSGLAGGYNEQYV. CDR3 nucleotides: TGTGCCAGCAGTTTATCGGGCCTAGCGGGAGGCTATAACGAGCAGTACGTC.